This T cell receptor (beta chain) originates from a study of blood T cell repertoires in COVID-19. This clone is a singleton in its sample. Some clones are missing from TCRdb's copy, which holds only in-frame ones; the method was immunoSEQ multiplex PCR. Among about 190,000 clones listed, 90% were seen once. In germline, CDR1 is LGHNA, CDR2 YNFKEQ. CDR3 length equals 16 residues. The V and J ends lost 0 bases and 6 bases, in that order; junction bases with no gene match: 6. Sequenced material: peripheral blood. This receptor was obtained from a man in his forties or fifties with acute or convalescent COVID-19. The chain recombines TRBV4-2 with TRBJ2-1; TRBD2 matches at 9 bases. The CDR3 is CASSQDPGTSFNEQFF. DNA for the CDR3: TGTGCCAGCAGCCAAGATCCGGGGACTAGCTTCAATGAGCAGTTCTTC.